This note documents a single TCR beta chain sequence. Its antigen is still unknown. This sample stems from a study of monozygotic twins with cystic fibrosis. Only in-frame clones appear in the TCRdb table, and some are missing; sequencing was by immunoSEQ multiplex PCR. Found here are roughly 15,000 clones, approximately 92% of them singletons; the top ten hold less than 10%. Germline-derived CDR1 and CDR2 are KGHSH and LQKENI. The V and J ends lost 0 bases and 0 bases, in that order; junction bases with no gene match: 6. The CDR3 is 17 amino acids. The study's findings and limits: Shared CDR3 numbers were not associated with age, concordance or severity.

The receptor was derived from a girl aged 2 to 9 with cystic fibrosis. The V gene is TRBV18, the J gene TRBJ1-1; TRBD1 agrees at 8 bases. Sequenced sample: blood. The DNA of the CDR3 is TGTGCCAGCTCACCACCGAACAGGGGGAACATGAACACTGAAGCTTTCTTT. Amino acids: CASSPPNRGNMNTEAFF.